These 14 T cell receptor beta chains share one sample of origin, sequenced in a study of blood T cell repertoires in COVID-19. Using immunoSEQ multiplex PCR, the repertoire was profiled, and TCRdb retains in-frame clones only, with some absent. The table lists around 26,000 clones, approximately 81% of them singletons, with 25% to 35% in the top ten. What was sequenced was peripheral blood. The receptors come from a human donor in a cohort sampled during active COVID-19.

The J gene is TRBJ2-1, the V gene TRBV5-1, with D perhaps matching TRBD2 (6 bases). V lost 4 bases to trimming and J lost 3 bases, with 23 bases between them. CDR1 SGHRS and CDR2 YFSETQ come from the germline V gene. CDR3 length equals 18 residues. CDR3: CASSEPLGLAAYYNEQFF. The CDR3 DNA sequence: TGCGCCAGCAGCGAACCCTTGGGTTTAGCGGCCTACTACAATGAGCAGTTCTTC.

The chain joins TRBV19 to TRBJ1-1, with 9 bases fitting TRBD1. This CDR3 is 17 amino acids long. Germline lookup yields CDR1 LNHDA and CDR2 SQIVND (reference sequence). The ends lost 4 bases at V and 2 bases at J; junction bases unmatched: 11. The DNA of the CDR3 is TGTGCCAGTAGTAAAGGGACAGGGTTGGGTTCAAACACTGAAGCTTTCTTT. This codes for CASSKGTGLGSNTEAFF. Looking up the rest from reference TRBV19 and TRBJ1-1 gives the full variable domain: DGGITQSPKYLFRKEGQNVTLSCEQNLNHDAMYWYRQDPGQGLRLIYYSQIVNDFQKGDIAEGYSVSREKKESFPLTVTSAQKNPTAFYLCASSKGTGLGSNTEAFFGQGTRLTVV.

The rearrangement uses TRBV10-2 and TRBJ2-1, with a possible D match to TRBD2 (5 bases). Trimming cost V 6 bases and J 6 bases, with 12 bases left between them. The germline gives CDR1 WSHSY, CDR2 SAAADI. The CDR3 totals 13 residues. CDR3 DNA: TGCGCCAGCAGCGGGGTCAACGGCAATGAGCAGTTCTTC. It is translated as CASSGVNGNEQFF.

This rearrangement joins TRBV7-2 to TRBJ2-3; 12 bases match TRBD2. CDR1 SGHTA and CDR2 FQGNSA come from the germline V gene. Trimming took 1 base from V and 5 from J; bases not matched to a gene: 10. The CDR3 loop spans 18 amino acids. CDR3: CASSLGTSSGGAVDTQYF. The CDR3 DNA reads TGTGCCAGCAGCTTAGGGACCTCTAGCGGGGGGGCGGTAGATACGCAGTATTTT. Variable domain in full (rest from reference TRBV7-2 and TRBJ2-3): GAGVSQSPSNKVTEKGKDVELRCDPISGHTALYWYRQSLGQGLEFLIYFQGNSAPDKSGLPSDRFSAERTGGSVSTLTIQRTQQEDSAVYLCASSLGTSSGGAVDTQYFGPGTRLTVL.

This clone occurred a few times. V is TRBV6-6 and J is TRBJ1-1, with TRBD1 matching over 7 bases. The CDR3 totals 15 residues. Germline assignment: CDR1 MNHNY and CDR2 SVGAGI (reference sequence). Trimming removed 6 bases from V and 4 bases from J; junction bases left unmatched: 11. In nucleotides, the CDR3 is TGTGCCAGCAGCTCCAGGGGGACATCGGGCACTGAAGCTTTCTTT. This codes for CASSSRGTSGTEAFF.

The rearrangement uses TRBV10-3 and TRBJ2-2; a weak D match, TRBD2 (5 bases). V lost 0 bases, J lost 9 bases, and 11 bases lay in between. The CDR3 spans 14 residues. Germline loops: CDR1 ENHRY, CDR2 SYGVKD. The CDR3 loop reads CAISESGGSRELFF. Here the CDR3 DNA reads TGTGCCATCAGTGAGTCCGGCGGGTCCAGGGAGCTGTTTTTT.

The chain couples TRBV21-1 to TRBJ1-1; TRBD1 was called by the table and not checked on the DNA. TRBV21-1 is marked as a pseudogene. This CDR3 region has 15 residues. The CDR3 DNA reads TGTGCCAGCGGCCCCCGACAGGTTTTAAACACTGAAGCTTTCTTT. Its translation: CASGPRQVLNTEAFF.

The rearrangement links TRBV5-1 to TRBJ2-5, with a weak D call TRBD2 (5 bases). CDR3 length: 16 residues. V was trimmed by 4 bases and J by 4 bases, leaving 20 bases between them. Germline CDR1 reads SGHRS; CDR2 reads YFSETQ. Here the CDR3 reads CASSRNAEDYGETQYF. CDR3 sequence (DNA): TGCGCCAGCAGCCGTAACGCGGAGGATTATGGAGAGACCCAGTACTTC.

The sample holds one count of this clone. This CDR3 is also generated by other DNA sequences in the sample. The chain links TRBV19 to TRBJ2-1; 10 positions match TRBD2. The length of the CDR3 is 17 residues. V was clipped by 1 base and J by 6 bases; unmatched bases: 9. Germline loops: CDR1 LNHDA, CDR2 SQIVND (reference sequence). The CDR3 coding sequence is TGTGCCAGTAGTATAGGTCAGGAAGCGGGGGGGCCCAATGAGCAGTTCTTC. It codes for CASSIGQEAGGPNEQFF.

The chain uses TRBV5-5 and TRBJ1-1; TRBD1 is a possible D gene (5 bases). The CDR3 has 15 amino acids. Germline CDR1 reads SGHKS; CDR2 reads YYEKEE (reference sequence). Trimming removed 1 base from V and 4 bases from J, with 14 bases in between. The CDR3 nucleotides are TGTGCCAGCAGCTTGTACCAGGGATATGGCACTGAAGCTTTCTTT. Protein: CASSLYQGYGTEAFF. Full variable domain (missing parts from reference TRBV5-5 and TRBJ1-1): DAGVTQSPTHLIKTRGQQVTLRCSPISGHKSVSWYQQVLGQGPQFIFQYYEKEERGRGNFPDRFSARQFPNYSSELNVNALLLGDSALYLCASSLYQGYGTEAFFGQGTRLTVV.

The count of this clone is one. This sequence joins TRBV27 and TRBJ2-2; tentatively, D is TRBD1 (5 bases). CDR1 and CDR2 (germline): MNHEY, SMNVEV (reference sequence). CDR3 length equals 14 residues. Trimming removed 8 bases from V and 2 bases from J, with 12 bases in between. The CDR3 reads CASRNRLNTGELFF. CDR3 coding DNA: TGTGCCAGCCGCAACAGGTTAAACACCGGGGAGCTGTTTTTT.

The chain joins TRBV19 to TRBJ1-5, with TRBD1 matching 9 bases. The CDR3 is 15 residues long. V gave up 7 bases and J gave up 5 bases; unmatched junction bases: 9. Germline V gene lookup returns CDR1 LNHDA and CDR2 SQIVND (reference sequence). The CDR3: CASTPWTGEDQPQHF. CDR3 coding DNA: TGTGCCAGTACCCCATGGACAGGGGAGGATCAGCCCCAGCATTTT.

This clone has a single count. J is TRBJ1-5 and V is TRBV2; 7 bases are shared with TRBD1. Germline CDR1 SNHLY, CDR2 FYNNEI. CDR3 length: 14 residues. V lost 7 bases, J lost 7 bases, and 10 bases stayed unmatched. CDR3 sequence (DNA): TGTGCCAGCATTCGGGACCAGGGGGGACAGCCCCAGCATTTT. It encodes CASIRDQGGQPQHF. The full variable domain, in which reference TRBV2 and TRBJ1-5 provide the parts outside the CDR3, is EPEVTQTPSHQVTQMGQEVILRCVPISNHLYFYWYRQILGQKVEFLVSFYNNEISEKSEIFDDQFSVERPDGSNFTLKIRSTKLEDSAMYFCASIRDQGGQPQHFGDGTRLSIL.

The V and J genes are TRBV19 and TRBJ1-1; 7 nucleotides match TRBD1. Germline V lookup: CDR1 LNHDA, CDR2 SQIVND (reference sequence). V was pared by 4 bases and J by 0 bases, with 11 bases of the junction left unmatched. The CDR3 loop spans 17 amino acids. The CDR3 coding sequence is TGTGCCAGTAGTACGACAGGGCGACGATACATGAACACTGAAGCTTTCTTT. Translating gives CASSTTGRRYMNTEAFF. The full variable domain, in which reference TRBV19 and TRBJ1-1 provide the parts outside the CDR3, is DGGITQSPKYLFRKEGQNVTLSCEQNLNHDAMYWYRQDPGQGLRLIYYSQIVNDFQKGDIAEGYSVSREKKESFPLTVTSAQKNPTAFYLCASSTTGRRYMNTEAFFGQGTRLTVV.